The source of this T cell receptor (beta chain) is a study of vaccination effects on CD4 cells after COVID-19. A remark on this clone: Antigen: not known.

Viral peptide pool expansion of antigen-specific CD4+ T cells preceded sequencing in the ViraFEST assay. Researchers isolated CD4+ T cells once about 11 days of culture had elapsed. The participants, recipients of two vaccine doses, got either BNT162b2 or mRNA-1273. The protocol was immunoSEQ multiplex PCR, while the TCRdb copy is restricted to in-frame clones and leaves out a portion. The data show some 30,000 clones, just under 75% seen once. The sequencing used CD4+ T cells from PBMCs cultured with HCoV-229E spike peptides, collected after COVID-19 vaccination. The sequence was collected from a human donor who received a COVID-19 vaccine.

CDR3 loop: CASSTGSGQPQHF. CDR3 nucleotide sequence: TGTGCCAGTAGTACGGGGTCAGGTCAGCCCCAGCATTTT. The chain combines TRBV19 with TRBJ1-5; no definite D call. Trimming stripped 4 bases from V and 6 bases from J, with 10 bases between. CDR1 and CDR2 from the germline V gene are LNHDA and SQIVND (reference sequence). The CDR3 extends over 13 amino acids.